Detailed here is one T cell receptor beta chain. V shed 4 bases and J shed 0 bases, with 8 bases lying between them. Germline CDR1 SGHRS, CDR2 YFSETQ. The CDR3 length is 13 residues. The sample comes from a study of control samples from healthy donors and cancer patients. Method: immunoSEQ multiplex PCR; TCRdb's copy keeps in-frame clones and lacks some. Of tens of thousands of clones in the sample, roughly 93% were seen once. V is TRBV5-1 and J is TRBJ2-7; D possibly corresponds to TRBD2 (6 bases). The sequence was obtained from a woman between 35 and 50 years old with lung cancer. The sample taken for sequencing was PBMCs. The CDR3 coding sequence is TGCGCCAGCAGCCCCGGGAGCTCCTACGAGCAGTACTTC. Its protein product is CASSPGSSYEQYF.